The rows below give T cell receptor beta chains drawn from one sample of a study of cytomegalovirus exposure and HLA in healthy donors. Data came from immunoSEQ multiplex PCR; TCRdb stores just in-frame clones and leaves some out. The repertoire holds about 40,000 clones, with 68% as singletons. Specimen: PBMCs. These receptors all stem from a man aged 40-49 years in good health and CMV-seronegative. The CDR3 runs from the conserved cysteine through the conserved F or W. A D gene is named only where the DNA matches it firmly. Clone size appears in some rows only: once, few, many, or a class for an expanded clone.

TRBJ2-7 | TRBV18 | - | - | TGTGCCAGCTCACCCTCGGGACTCTACGAGCAGTACTTC | CASSPSGLYEQYF
TRBJ2-7 | TRBV7-6 | - | - | TGTGCCAGCAGCCCCGGGACTTCTAGATCCTACGAGCAGTACTTC | CASSPGTSRSYEQYF
TRBJ1-5 | TRBV6-6 | - | - | TGTGCCAGCAGGTCCAACGCGGGCTCTGGCAATCAGCCCCAGCATTTT | CASRSNAGSGNQPQHF
TRBJ2-5 | TRBV7-2 | TRBD1 | - | TGTGCCAGCAGCCGCCAATTGGACAGGGGAGGAGAGACCCAGTACTTC | CASSRQLDRGGETQYF
TRBJ2-6 | TRBV4-3 | - | medium-sized | TGCGCCAGCAGCCAAGATAGGGGCTCTGGGGCCAACGTCCTGACTTTC | CASSQDRGSGANVLTF
TRBJ1-2 | TRBV19 | TRBD1 | - | TGTGCCAGTCGTACAGGGGGCTATGGCTACACCTTC | CASRTGGYGYTF
TRBJ1-1 | TRBV29-1 | TRBD1 | - | TGCAGCGTTGAGTCAGGGGGTGGGAACACTGAAGCTTTCTTT | CSVESGGGNTEAFF
TRBJ2-7 | TRBV29-1 | TRBD2 | - | TGCAGCGTTGAAGAGACACTAGCGGGGTCCTACGAGCAGTACTTC | CSVEETLAGSYEQYF
TRBJ1-6 | TRBV7-9 | TRBD1 | - | TGTGCCAGCACTCAAGGGGGCAGGTCACCCCTCCACTTT | CASTQGGRSPLHF
TRBJ2-3 | TRBV30 | - | - | TGTGCCTGGAAGTCTGTGCGGGGCCACACAGATACGCAGTATTTT | CAWKSVRGHTDTQYF
TRBJ2-5 | TRBV6-1 | TRBD2 | - | TGTGCCAGCTATTTAGCGGGGGGGCCCGCGGAGACCCAGTACTTC | CASYLAGGPAETQYF
TRBJ2-3 | TRBV7-9 | - | - | TGTGCCAGCAGCTTACCAGGGACAGATACGCAGTATTTT | CASSLPGTDTQYF
TRBJ2-5 | TRBV30 | - | - | TGTGCCTGGAGTGACCCAGGGGCCCGGGGGACCCAGTACTTC | CAWSDPGARGTQYF
TRBJ2-1 | TRBV29-1 | - | - | TGCAGCGCTAGTCGGGACTCCAATGAGCAGTTCTTC | CSASRDSNEQFF
TRBJ1-4 | TRBV30 | - | - | TGTGCCTGGAGTGAGGGGGTGGCTAATGAAAAACTGTTTTTT | CAWSEGVANEKLFF
TRBJ1-1 | TRBV5-1 | - | - | TGCGCCAGCAGCCCGGCGGGGAGGGGCGCTGAAGCTTTCTTT | CASSPAGRGAEAFF
TRBJ1-1 | TRBV2 | - | - | TGTGCCAGCAGTGCGTCCGGAGTCACTGAAGCTTTCTTT | CASSASGVTEAFF
TRBJ1-1 | TRBV6-5 | - | medium-sized | TGTGCCAGCAGTCCCTCCTTGAACACTGAAGCTTTCTTT | CASSPSLNTEAFF
TRBJ2-1 | TRBV5-1 | TRBD2 | - | TGCGCCAGCAGCTTGGAGGGACTATCCTACAATGAGCAGTTCTTC | CASSLEGLSYNEQFF
TRBJ1-1 | TRBV18 | - | - | TGTGCCAGCTCACTGCAGGGGAACACTGAAGCTTTCTTT | CASSLQGNTEAFF